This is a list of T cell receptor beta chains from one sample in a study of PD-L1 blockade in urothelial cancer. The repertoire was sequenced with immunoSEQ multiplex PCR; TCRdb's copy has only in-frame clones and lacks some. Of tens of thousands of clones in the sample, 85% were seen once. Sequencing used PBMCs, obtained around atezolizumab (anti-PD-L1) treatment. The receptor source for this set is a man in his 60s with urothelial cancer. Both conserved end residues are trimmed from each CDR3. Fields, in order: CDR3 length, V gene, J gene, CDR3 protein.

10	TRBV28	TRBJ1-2	ASRQGDYGYT
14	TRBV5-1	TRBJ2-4	ASSPRAGDTKNIQY
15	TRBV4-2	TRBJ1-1	ASSPDPFTAGNTEAF
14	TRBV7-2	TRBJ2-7	ASSLATGTFSAEQY
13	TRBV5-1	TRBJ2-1	ASSPGGSSYNEQF
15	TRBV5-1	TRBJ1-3	ASSRDSLGSSGNTIY
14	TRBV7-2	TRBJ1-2	ASSASLTGLWYGYT
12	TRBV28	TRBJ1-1	ASSLSRGRFEAF
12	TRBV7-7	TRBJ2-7	ASSQSTGSYEQY
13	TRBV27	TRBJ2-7	ASRLEGYAPYEQY
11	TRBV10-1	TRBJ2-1	ASSRGSYNEQF
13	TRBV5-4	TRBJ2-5	ASSLVTGLRETQY
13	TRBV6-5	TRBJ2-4	ASSPLGLSGYIQY
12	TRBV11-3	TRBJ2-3	ASSPGYSTDTQY
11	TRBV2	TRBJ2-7	ASKETYLYEQY
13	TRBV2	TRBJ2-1	ASSDLEIMPNEQF
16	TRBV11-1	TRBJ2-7	ASSLVYQPRDILGEQY
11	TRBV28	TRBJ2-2	ASSLSRRRELF
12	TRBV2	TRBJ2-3	AILWGRGTDTQY
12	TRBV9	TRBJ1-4	ASSLDWGGEKLF
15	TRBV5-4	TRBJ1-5	ASSQRAGPGSNQPQH
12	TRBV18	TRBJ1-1	ASSRFQENTEAF
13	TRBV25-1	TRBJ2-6	ASSETGFWANVLT
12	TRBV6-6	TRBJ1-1	ASTNPPGNTEAF
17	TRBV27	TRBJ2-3	ASSLMLAGGGGSPDTQY
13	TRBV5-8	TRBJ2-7	ASSWETGKSYEQY
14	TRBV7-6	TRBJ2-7	ASSTRDYRGTYEQY
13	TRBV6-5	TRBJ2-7	ASSNSPGISYEQY
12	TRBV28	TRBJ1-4	ASRRGATNEKLF
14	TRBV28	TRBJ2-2	ASSWRLGRGTGELF
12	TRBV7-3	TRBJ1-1	ASSLSGTYTEAF
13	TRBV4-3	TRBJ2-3	ASSQGTGVSDTQY
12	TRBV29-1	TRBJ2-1	SLSGTSGTNEQF
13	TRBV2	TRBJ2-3	ASSAGTGGADTQY
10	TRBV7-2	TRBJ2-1	ASSEYGGQQF
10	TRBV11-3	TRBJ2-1	ASSSTSNEQF
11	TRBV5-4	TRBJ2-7	ASSSEFFYEQY
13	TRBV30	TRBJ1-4	AWSVLGRGREKLF
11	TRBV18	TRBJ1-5	ASSPGGVQPQH
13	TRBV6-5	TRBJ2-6	ASSYEGAGANVLT
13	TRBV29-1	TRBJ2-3	SVEDTGISTDTQY
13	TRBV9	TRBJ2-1	ASSVSGQGVSEQF
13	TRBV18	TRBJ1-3	VSSPSRGAPNTIY
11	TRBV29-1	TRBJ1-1	SAVRQTNTEAF
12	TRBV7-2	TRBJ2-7	ASSAGRASYEQY
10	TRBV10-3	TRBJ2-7	AISIQGYEQY
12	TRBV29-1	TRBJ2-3	SIWYGRSTDTQY
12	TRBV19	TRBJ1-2	ASSPQTGYYGYT
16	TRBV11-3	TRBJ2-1	ASSLRPPGQGHYNEQF
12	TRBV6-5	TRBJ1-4	ASSFGQEGEKLF
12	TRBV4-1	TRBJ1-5	ASSQAGEHQPQH
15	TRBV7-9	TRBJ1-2	ASSGWTGPAPNYGYT
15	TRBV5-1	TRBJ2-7	ASSVGQGRLAGDKQY